Shown below are 18 T cell receptor beta chains from a single sample sequenced in a study of T cell responses to AZD1222 COVID-19 vaccine. Produced via immunoSEQ multiplex PCR; TCRdb's table is partial and in-frame only. The table has about 120,000 clones, around 87% seen once. The sample was peripheral blood, taken on day 0 of AZD1222 vaccination. These receptors were taken from an adult in good health.

The chain recombines TRBV4-1 with TRBJ2-1; TRBD2 aligns across 8 bases. The V and J ends lost 2 bases and 6 bases, in that order; junction bases with no gene match: 6. Germline CDR1 reads MGHRA; CDR2 reads YSYEKL. CDR3 length: 15 amino acids. The CDR3 spells CASSQKREPGNEQFF. The CDR3 DNA follows: TGCGCCAGCAGCCAAAAGCGGGAGCCGGGCAATGAGCAGTTCTTC.

This sequence joins TRBV9 and TRBJ2-1; 8 bases agree with TRBD2. Germline V CDR1 and CDR2: SGDLS, YYNGEE. The V gene end was trimmed by 0 bases and the J gene end by 8 bases; junction bases not matched to a gene: 7. The CDR3 loop spans 15 amino acids. CDR3 DNA: TGTGCCAGCAGCGTAGATGGGACTAGGATCTATGAGCAGTTCTTC. Translation gives CASSVDGTRIYEQFF.

The chain recombines TRBV28 with TRBJ2-7; D is undetermined. Deletions cut 4 bases from V and 0 bases from J, with 16 bases between. The CDR3 has 16 residues. CDR1 and CDR2 from the germline V gene are MDHEN and SYDVKM. The CDR3 region has the DNA TGTGCCAGCAGTTCTTGGCGATTGGCCAGCTCCTACGAGCAGTACTTC. Amino acid sequence: CASSSWRLASSYEQYF.

This clone was found once. The chain links TRBV7-2 to TRBJ2-3; D uncertain. CDR1 is SGHTA and CDR2 is FQGNSA in the germline V gene. Trimming removed 4 bases from V and 1 base from J, with 15 bases in between. This CDR3 is built from 16 residues. The CDR3 DNA reads as TGTGCCAGCAGCTCCCCTTTGGAGCTCGGCACAGATACGCAGTATTTT. Its protein product is CASSSPLELGTDTQYF.

The sample holds a few counts of this clone. The CDR3 loop reads CSASPYVGGNYGYTF. CDR3 coding DNA: TGCAGTGCTAGTCCCTATGTGGGGGGAAACTATGGCTACACCTTC. The V gene is TRBV20-1, the J gene TRBJ1-2; D may be TRBD1 (5 bases). This CDR3 is built from 15 residues. V shed 3 bases and J shed 2 bases, with 16 bases lying between them. Germline V lookup: CDR1 DFQATT, CDR2 SNEGSKA (reference sequence).

This chain links TRBV19 with TRBJ2-4, with 7 bases lining up with TRBD2. Germline CDR1 reads LNHDA; CDR2 reads SQIVND (reference sequence). The CDR3 spans 11 residues. The CDR3 DNA sequence: TGTCCAGCGGGGGCCAAAAACATTCAGTACTTC. Protein: CPAGAKNIQYF.

This chain connects TRBV18 to TRBJ2-2; D is perhaps TRBD2 (7 bases). Germline V CDR1 and CDR2: KGHSH, LQKENI. CDR3 size: 20 residues. Deletions cut 3 bases from V and 4 bases from J, with 27 bases between. CDR3 sequence: CASSPNPGSGRGASTGELFF. The CDR3 DNA reads TGTGCCAGCTCACCGAACCCGGGGTCGGGCCGGGGGGCCTCCACCGGGGAGCTGTTTTTT.

The CDR3 region has the DNA TGTGCCAGCAGCTTAAAGGCTGGTGAGGGGCCCCAGCATTTT. Translation: CASSLKAGEGPQHF. The chain carries TRBV7-8 and TRBJ1-5; D ambiguous. This CDR3 spans 14 amino acids. The V end lost 2 bases, the J end lost 9 bases, and 14 bases lay between the germline ends. The germline V gene has CDR1 SGHVS and CDR2 FQNEAQ.

The rearrangement links TRBV29-1 to TRBJ2-2, with D possibly TRBD2 on 6 matching bases. V lost 3 bases, J lost 6 bases, and 11 bases lay in between. The CDR3 covers 13 residues. Germline CDR1 is SQVTM and CDR2 is ANQGSEA. The CDR3 bases are TGCAGCGTTGATCGGGGGAGCGCCGGGGAGCTGTTTTTT. It yields the protein CSVDRGSAGELFF.

This sequence joins TRBV28 and TRBJ1-5; 8 nucleotides agree with TRBD1. Trimming removed 4 bases from V and 11 bases from J; junction bases left unmatched: 10. Looked up from germline, CDR1 is MDHEN and CDR2 is SYDVKM. This CDR3 has 14 residues. CDR3: CASSSRTGSTTQHF. CDR3 coding DNA: TGTGCCAGCAGTTCCCGGACAGGGTCTACCACCCAGCATTTT.

This sequence joins TRBV28 and TRBJ2-1; maybe TRBD2 (6 bases). The length of the CDR3 is 14 residues. The V gene lost 3 bases and the J gene lost 6 bases, with 12 bases spanning the gap. Germline CDR1 MDHEN, CDR2 SYDVKM. The CDR3 DNA reads TGTGCCAGCAGTTTTCGACGGGAGATCAATGAGCAGTTCTTC. Its protein is CASSFRREINEQFF.

This clone is a singleton in its sample. This rearrangement joins TRBV19 to TRBJ2-4, with a possible D match to TRBD1 (5 bases). With 1 base removed from V and 3 bases from J, the gap between germline ends came to 10 bases. The CDR3 runs to 15 residues. CDR1 is LNHDA and CDR2 is SQIVND in the germline V gene (reference sequence). Written as DNA, the CDR3 is TGTGCCAGTAGTATAGGCGGCCAGGGCAAAAACATTCAGTACTTC. Translation: CASSIGGQGKNIQYF.

The chain uses TRBV9 and TRBJ2-7; perhaps TRBD2 as D (6 bases). This CDR3 has 14 amino acids. CDR1 is SGDLS, CDR2 YYNGEE, per germline. Trimming stripped 0 bases from V and 3 bases from J, with 10 bases between. The CDR3 region has the DNA TGTGCCAGCAGCGTAGCTACGGGACTCTACGAGCAGTACTTC. Its protein is CASSVATGLYEQYF.

The V and J genes are TRBV4-1 and TRBJ1-3, with D tentatively TRBD1 (6 bases). The CDR3 spans 16 residues. The V gene's germline CDR1 is MGHRA and CDR2 YSYEKL. Trimming left V 0 bases short and J 3 bases short, with 12 bases between. The CDR3 loop is CASSQEEWTVGNTIYF. The CDR3 DNA sequence: TGCGCCAGCAGCCAAGAAGAATGGACAGTTGGAAACACCATATATTTT.

CDR3 in DNA: TGTGCCAGCAGTACTCCGACAGACTACTATGGCTACACCTTC. Translated, it gives CASSTPTDYYGYTF. The chain joins TRBV2 to TRBJ1-2, with a possible D match to TRBD1 (5 bases). Germline CDR1 reads SNHLY; CDR2 reads FYNNEI. The CDR3 loop spans 14 amino acids. The germline V and J ends were trimmed by 5 bases and 3 bases, with 13 bases remaining between them.

The chain employs TRBV14 and TRBJ1-6, with a possible D match to TRBD1 (5 bases). The CDR3 consists of 15 residues. Trimming stripped 2 bases from V and 10 bases from J, with 15 bases between. The germline CDR1 and CDR2 sequences are SGHDN and FVKESK. The chain's CDR3 is CASSQLGPGVSPLHF. The CDR3 DNA sequence: TGTGCCAGCAGCCAATTGGGACCTGGGGTCTCACCCCTCCACTTT.

The rearrangement joins TRBV19 to TRBJ1-4, with 8 nucleotides matching TRBD1. This CDR3 contains 16 residues. CDR1 and CDR2 (germline): LNHDA, SQIVND (reference sequence). The V gene end was trimmed by 6 bases and the J gene end by 7 bases; junction bases not matched to a gene: 13. In DNA, the CDR3 is TGTGCCAGTAGGAAACCAGGACAGGGATTTTCTGAAAAACTGTTTTTT. It specifies CASRKPGQGFSEKLFF. The variable domain in full, with the rest retrieved from reference TRBV19 and TRBJ1-4, is DGGITQSPKYLFRKEGQNVTLSCEQNLNHDAMYWYRQDPGQGLRLIYYSQIVNDFQKGDIAEGYSVSREKKESFPLTVTSAQKNPTAFYLCASRKPGQGFSEKLFFGSGTQLSVL.

V is TRBV3-1 (or the pseudogene TRBV3-2) and J is TRBJ2-5; tentatively, D is TRBD1 (6 bases). Trimming pared 0 bases from V and 3 bases from J, leaving 17 bases between. The CDR3 consists of 17 residues. Germline V gives CDR1 LGHDT, CDR2 YNNKEL (reference sequence). CDR3 DNA: TGTGCCAGCAGCCAAGATCATCAGGGGAACGTCGAAGAGACCCAGTACTTC. Its protein is CASSQDHQGNVEETQYF.